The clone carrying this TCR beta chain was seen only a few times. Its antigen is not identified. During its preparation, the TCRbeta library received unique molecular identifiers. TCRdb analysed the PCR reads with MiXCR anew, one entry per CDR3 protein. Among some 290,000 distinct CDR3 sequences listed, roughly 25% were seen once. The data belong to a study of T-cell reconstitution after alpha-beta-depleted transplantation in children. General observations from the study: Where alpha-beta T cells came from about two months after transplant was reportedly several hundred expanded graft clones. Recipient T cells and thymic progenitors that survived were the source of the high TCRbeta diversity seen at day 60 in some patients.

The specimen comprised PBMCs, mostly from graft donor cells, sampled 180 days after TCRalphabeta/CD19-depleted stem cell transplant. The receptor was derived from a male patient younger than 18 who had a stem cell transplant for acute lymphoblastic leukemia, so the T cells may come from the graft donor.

The chain's CDR3 is CASSSIGLALLHNEQFF. For the CDR3, the DNA is TGTGCCAGCAGTTCCATCGGACTAGCTCTATTACACAATGAGCAGTTCTTC. The V gene is TRBV12-3 or TRBV12-4, the J gene TRBJ2-1, with TRBD2 matching over 8 bases. V shed 4 bases, J shed 5 bases, and the junction held 13 bases outside the gene matches. CDR3 length: 17 residues.